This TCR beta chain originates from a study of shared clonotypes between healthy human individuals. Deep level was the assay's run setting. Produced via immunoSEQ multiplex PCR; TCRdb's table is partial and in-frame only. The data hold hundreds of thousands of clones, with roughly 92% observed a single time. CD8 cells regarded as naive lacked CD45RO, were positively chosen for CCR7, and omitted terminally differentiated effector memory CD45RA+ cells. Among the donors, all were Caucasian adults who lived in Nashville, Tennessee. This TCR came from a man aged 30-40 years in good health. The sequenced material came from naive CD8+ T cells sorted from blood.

The CDR3 is CASSQSLTGELFF. The CDR3 DNA reads TGTGCCAGCTCCCAGAGTCTTACCGGGGAGCTGTTTTTT. The V call is TRBV28, the J call TRBJ2-2; D gene unclear. This CDR3 spans 13 amino acids. The V and J ends lost 8 bases and 5 bases respectively, with 12 bases between them. Germline CDR1 is MDHEN and CDR2 is SYDVKM.